The next 21 T cell receptor beta chains were all read from a single sample in a study of CD8 T cells in Susac syndrome. Reverse transcription of 0.5 to 1 ug RNA was performed with random hexamers. TCRdb independently ran MiXCR on the immunoSEQ multiplex PCR reads; one entry per CDR3 protein. The data contain 200,000 to 250,000 distinct CDR3 sequences, roughly 93% of them singletons. Sequencing used CD4+ T cells from PBMCs. These receptors came from a human donor with multiple sclerosis.

V and J are TRBV29-1 and TRBJ2-7; D is unclear. Trimming took 4 bases from V and 6 from J, leaving 16 bases between them. The CDR3 extends over 13 amino acids. CDR1 is SQVTM and CDR2 is ANQGSEA in the germline V gene. The CDR3 loop reads CSVVAPPAGEQYF. The CDR3 DNA sequence: TGCAGCGTTGTGGCGCCCCCTGCTGGCGAGCAGTACTTC.

The chain carries TRBV9 and TRBJ2-2, with 8 bases lining up with TRBD2. The CDR3 length is 15 residues. Per the germline V gene, CDR1 is SGDLS and CDR2 is YYNGEE. J lost 7 bases, V lost 0 bases, and 5 bases had no gene match. The CDR3 loop reads CASSVAGRAIGELFF. CDR3 sequence (DNA): TGTGCCAGCAGCGTAGCCGGGAGGGCCATCGGGGAGCTGTTTTTT.

The rearrangement links TRBV28 to TRBJ2-1, with D perhaps TRBD1 (5 bases). CDR1 and CDR2 (germline): MDHEN, SYDVKM. The V gene lost 3 bases and the J gene lost 10 bases, with 13 bases spanning the gap. The CDR3 runs 13 residues. The CDR3 here is CASSFGRHREQFF. CDR3 DNA: TGTGCCAGCAGTTTCGGACGGCACAGGGAGCAGTTCTTC.

The rearrangement joins TRBV4-2 to TRBJ2-5; D is unresolved. Looked up from germline, CDR1 is LGHNA and CDR2 is YNFKEQ. Between the trimmed V and J ends, which lost 0 bases and 0 bases, there was a span of 8 bases. The CDR3 runs 15 residues. This chain's CDR3 is CASSQDLTNQETQYF. CDR3 DNA sequence: TGTGCCAGCAGCCAAGATCTGACCAACCAAGAGACCCAGTACTTC.

J is TRBJ2-1 and V is TRBV29-1; D perhaps matches TRBD1 (6 bases). V was shortened by 7 bases and J by 5 bases, with 9 bases between the two germline ends. CDR1 is SQVTM, CDR2 ANQGSEA, per germline. This CDR3 is built from 11 residues. CDR3 DNA sequence: TGCAGCGCTGGGGGCGACAATGAGCAGTTCTTC. Residues: CSAGGDNEQFF.

The rearrangement uses TRBV28 and TRBJ2-7; no clear D gene. Trimming removed 4 bases at V and 6 bases at J, with 13 bases between. Per germline, CDR1 MDHEN and CDR2 SYDVKM. The CDR3 loop spans 13 amino acids. The CDR3 reads CASSSTLPLEQYF. The CDR3 bases are TGTGCCAGCAGTTCGACACTACCCCTCGAGCAGTACTTC. Together with reference TRBV28 and TRBJ2-7, the CDR3 gives the full variable domain: DVKVTQSSRYLVKRTGEKVFLECVQDMDHENMFWYRQDPGLGLRLIYFSYDVKMKEKGDIPEGYSVSREKKERFSLILESASTNQTSMYLCASSSTLPLEQYFGPGTRLTVT.

V and J are TRBV5-1 and TRBJ2-2; the match to TRBD1 covers 7 bases. Germline CDR1 is SGHRS and CDR2 is YFSETQ. Trimming at V came to 3 bases and at J to 4 bases, leaving 6 bases not matched to a gene. The CDR3 is made up of 15 amino acids. The CDR3 protein is CASSSTGAATGELFF. In DNA, the CDR3 is TGCGCCAGCAGCTCCACAGGGGCCGCCACCGGGGAGCTGTTTTTT. The entire variable domain, with the rest obtained from reference TRBV5-1 and TRBJ2-2, is as follows: KAGVTQTPRYLIKTRGQQVTLSCSPISGHRSVSWYQQTPGQGLQFLFEYFSETQRNKGNFPGRFSGRQFSNSRSEMNVSTLELGDSALYLCASSSTGAATGELFFGEGSRLTVL.

The chain recombines TRBV20-1 with TRBJ2-5, with 12 nucleotides matching TRBD2. The length of the CDR3 is 13 residues. Germline V gene lookup returns CDR1 DFQATT and CDR2 SNEGSKA (reference sequence). With 8 bases clipped from V and 4 bases from J, the junction kept 5 bases outside the gene matches. The CDR3 reads CSLLAGGGETQYF. The DNA of the CDR3 is TGCAGTCTACTAGCGGGGGGTGGAGAGACCCAGTACTTC.

This clonotype was found once. This chain joins TRBV29-1 and TRBJ2-1; TRBD2 matches 14 bases. The CDR3 totals 18 residues. Germline CDR1 is SQVTM and CDR2 is ANQGSEA. V was pared by 5 bases and J by 10 bases, with 19 bases of the junction left unmatched. The CDR3 region is CSVPRPGTSGGWSPEQFF. CDR3 DNA: TGCAGCGTTCCAAGACCCGGGACTAGCGGGGGCTGGTCGCCCGAGCAGTTCTTC.

The CDR3 DNA reads as TGTGCCAGCAGTATGGGGGGGGCCGTGTGGGATGAGCAGTTCTTC. It is translated as CASSMGGAVWDEQFF. J is TRBJ2-1 and V is TRBV9; D may be TRBD2 (7 bases). CDR3 length equals 15 residues. Trimming stripped 5 bases from V and 8 bases from J, with 20 bases between. The germline CDR1 and CDR2 sequences are SGDLS and YYNGEE.

This clonotype came up once. The V gene is TRBV28, the J gene TRBJ1-5; D gene unclear. Deletions cut 5 bases from V and 0 bases from J, with 8 bases between. The germline CDR1 and CDR2 sequences are MDHEN and SYDVKM. This CDR3 is 14 amino acids long. The CDR3 is CASSASNSNQPQHF. The CDR3 nucleotides are TGTGCCAGCAGTGCCTCAAATAGCAATCAGCCCCAGCATTTT.

The rearrangement joins TRBV24-1 to TRBJ2-5, with TRBD1 matching 9 bases. The germline CDR1 and CDR2 sequences are KGHDR and SFDVKD. This CDR3 has 14 residues. V lost 3 bases to trimming and J lost 5 bases; unmatched junction nucleotides: 3. The CDR3 reads CATSDVQGAETQYF. CDR3 DNA: TGTGCCACCAGTGATGTACAGGGGGCTGAGACCCAGTACTTC.

This sequence joins TRBV20-1 and TRBJ1-5; 9 bases are a match to TRBD1. J lost 4 bases, V lost 3 bases, and 7 bases had no gene match. Germline lookup yields CDR1 DFQATT and CDR2 SNEGSKA (reference sequence). This CDR3 is built from 15 residues. The CDR3 DNA reads as TGCAGTGCTAGTAGGACAGGGGTTGGAAATCAGCCCCAGCATTTT. Protein product: CSASRTGVGNQPQHF.

The rearrangement links TRBV10-3 to TRBJ1-1; D perhaps matches TRBD1 (5 bases). CDR1 is ENHRY and CDR2 is SYGVKD in the germline V gene. This CDR3 contains 14 residues. V was cut by 6 bases and J by 2 bases, with 13 bases left in between. Here the CDR3 DNA reads TGTGCCATCAGAGGGGCAGGGATAAACACTGAAGCTTTCTTT. Its translation: CAIRGAGINTEAFF.

This chain links TRBV10-3 with TRBJ1-5; no definite D call. Trimming took 10 bases from V and 5 from J, leaving 21 bases between them. Germline V lookup: CDR1 ENHRY, CDR2 SYGVKD. This CDR3 contains 15 residues. This CDR3 reads CATAERAGAYQPQHF. CDR3 in DNA: TGTGCCACCGCGGAGAGGGCAGGCGCCTATCAGCCCCAGCATTTT.

The CDR3 region is CASSHSRLAGNQETQYF. CDR3 coding DNA: TGTGCCAGCAGCCATTCTCGACTAGCGGGGAACCAAGAGACCCAGTACTTC. The genes are TRBV11-2 and TRBJ2-5; TRBD2 matches 11 bases. This CDR3 is built from 17 residues. From germline, CDR1 is SGHAT and CDR2 FQNNGV. Unmatched junction bases numbered 8, after V lost 5 bases and J lost 0 bases. Using reference TRBV11-2 and TRBJ2-5 for the parts outside the CDR3, the full variable domain is EAGVAQSPRYKIIEKRQSVAFWCNPISGHATLYWYQQILGQGPKLLIQFQNNGVVDDSQLPKDRFSAERLKGVDSTLKIQPAKLEDSAVYLCASSHSRLAGNQETQYFGPGTRLLVL.

This rearrangement joins TRBV29-1 to TRBJ2-1; TRBD1 aligns across 9 bases. In germline, CDR1 is SQVTM, CDR2 ANQGSEA. The CDR3 extends over 13 amino acids. J was trimmed by 6 bases and V by 3 bases; bases with no gene match: 3. The CDR3 nucleotides read TGCAGCGTTGAGCGACAGGGGGGCAATGAGCAGTTCTTC. Protein sequence: CSVERQGGNEQFF.

This clonotype was detected only once. The chain employs TRBV29-1 and TRBJ1-1; D possibly corresponds to TRBD1 (6 bases). This CDR3 is built from 12 residues. The germline V and J ends were trimmed by 4 bases and 7 bases, with 13 bases remaining between them. Germline lookup yields CDR1 SQVTM and CDR2 ANQGSEA. This CDR3 is CSVVEGVSEAFF. The DNA for the CDR3 is TGCAGCGTTGTCGAGGGGGTAAGTGAAGCTTTCTTT.

The rearrangement joins TRBV2 to TRBJ1-5; D gene uncertain. This CDR3 has 15 residues. CDR1 and CDR2 (germline): SNHLY, FYNNEI. V was cut by 5 bases and J by 2 bases, with 13 bases left in between. The CDR3 protein is CASSSARHGNQPQHF. The DNA of the CDR3 is TGTGCCAGCAGTTCAGCGAGGCATGGCAATCAGCCCCAGCATTTT.

This chain connects TRBV19 to TRBJ1-6; D is uncertain. This CDR3 spans 12 amino acids. CDR1 and CDR2 from the germline V gene are LNHDA and SQIVND (reference sequence). Deletions cut 7 bases from V and 6 bases from J, with 7 bases between. This CDR3 reads CASTDLNSPLHF. The DNA for the CDR3 is TGTGCCAGTACAGACCTTAATTCACCCCTCCACTTT.

The J gene is TRBJ2-1, the V gene TRBV5-4; 8 nucleotides align to TRBD2. After removal of 3 bases from V and 4 bases from J, the junction contained 6 bases not matched to a gene. CDR1 is SGHNT, CDR2 YYREEE, per germline (reference sequence). The CDR3 covers 15 residues. CDR3 region: CASSSAGVLYNEQFF. Written as DNA, the CDR3 is TGTGCCAGCAGCTCAGCGGGAGTTCTTTACAATGAGCAGTTCTTC.